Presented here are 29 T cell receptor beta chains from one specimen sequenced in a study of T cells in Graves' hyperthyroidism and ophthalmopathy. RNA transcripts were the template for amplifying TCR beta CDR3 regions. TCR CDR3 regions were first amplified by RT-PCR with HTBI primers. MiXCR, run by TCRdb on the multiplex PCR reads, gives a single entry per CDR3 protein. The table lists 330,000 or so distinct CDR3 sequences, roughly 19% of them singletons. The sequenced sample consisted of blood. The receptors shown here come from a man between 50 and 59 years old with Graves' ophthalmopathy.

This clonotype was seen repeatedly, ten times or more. This CDR3 is CASSFRLGPPWNEQFF. The CDR3 DNA reads TGTGCCAGCAGCTTTAGACTCGGTCCCCCCTGGAATGAGCAGTTCTTC. The chain joins TRBV11-2 to TRBJ2-1; D is ambiguous. This CDR3 is 16 amino acids long. Trimming pared 3 bases from V and 7 bases from J, leaving 19 bases between. CDR1 is SGHAT, CDR2 FQNNGV, per germline.

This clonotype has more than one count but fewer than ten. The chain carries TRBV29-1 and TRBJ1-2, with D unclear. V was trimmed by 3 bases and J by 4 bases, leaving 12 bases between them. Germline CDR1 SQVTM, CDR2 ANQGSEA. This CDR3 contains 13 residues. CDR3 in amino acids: CSVEGWSRYGYTF. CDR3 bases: TGCAGCGTTGAGGGGTGGTCCCGCTATGGCTACACCTTC.

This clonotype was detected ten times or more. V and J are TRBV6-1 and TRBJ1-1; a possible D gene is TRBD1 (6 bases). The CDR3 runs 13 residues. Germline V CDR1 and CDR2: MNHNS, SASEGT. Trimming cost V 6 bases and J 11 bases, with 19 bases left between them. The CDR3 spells CASSRTLQGRAFF. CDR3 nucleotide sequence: TGTGCCAGCAGCCGTACCCTACAGGGACGCGCTTTCTTT.

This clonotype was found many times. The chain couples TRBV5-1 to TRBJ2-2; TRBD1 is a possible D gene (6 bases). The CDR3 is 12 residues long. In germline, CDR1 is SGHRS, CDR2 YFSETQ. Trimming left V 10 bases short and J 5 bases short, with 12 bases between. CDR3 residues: CAGTRGTGELFF. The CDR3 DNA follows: TGCGCCGGGACCAGGGGAACCGGGGAGCTGTTTTTT.

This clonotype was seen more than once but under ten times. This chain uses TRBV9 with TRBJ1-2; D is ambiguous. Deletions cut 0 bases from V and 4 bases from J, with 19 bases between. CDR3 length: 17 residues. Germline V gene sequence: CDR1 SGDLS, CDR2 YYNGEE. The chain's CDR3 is CASSVDSVTEELYGYTF. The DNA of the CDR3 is TGTGCCAGCAGCGTAGACTCCGTGACCGAAGAACTCTATGGCTACACCTTC.

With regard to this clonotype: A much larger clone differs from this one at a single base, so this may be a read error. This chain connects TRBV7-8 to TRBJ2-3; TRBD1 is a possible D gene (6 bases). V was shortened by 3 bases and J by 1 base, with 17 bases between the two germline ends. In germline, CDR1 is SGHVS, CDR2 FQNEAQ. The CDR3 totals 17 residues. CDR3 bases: TGTGCCAGCAGCTTGGCACCCGACAGGAACCGCACAGATACGCAGTATTTT. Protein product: CASSLAPDRNRTDTQYF.

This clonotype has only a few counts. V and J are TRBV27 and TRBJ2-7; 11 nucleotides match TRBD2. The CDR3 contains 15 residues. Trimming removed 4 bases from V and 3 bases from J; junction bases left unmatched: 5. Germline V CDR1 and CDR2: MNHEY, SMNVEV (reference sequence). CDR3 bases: TGTGCCAGCAGTTCCTCGACTAGCGGGATCTACGAGCAGTACTTC. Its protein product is CASSSSTSGIYEQYF.

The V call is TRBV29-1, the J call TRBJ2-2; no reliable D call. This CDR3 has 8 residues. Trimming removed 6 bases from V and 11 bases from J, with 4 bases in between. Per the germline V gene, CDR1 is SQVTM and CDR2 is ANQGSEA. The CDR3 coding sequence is TGCAGCGTCCGAGAGCTGTTTTTT. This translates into CSVRELFF.

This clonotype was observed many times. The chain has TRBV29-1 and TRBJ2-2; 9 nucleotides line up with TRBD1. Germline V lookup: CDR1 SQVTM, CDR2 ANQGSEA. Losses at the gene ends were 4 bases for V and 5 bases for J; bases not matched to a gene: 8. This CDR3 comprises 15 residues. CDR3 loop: CSVGGGQGATGELFF. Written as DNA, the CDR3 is TGCAGCGTTGGTGGGGGACAGGGAGCGACCGGGGAGCTGTTTTTT.

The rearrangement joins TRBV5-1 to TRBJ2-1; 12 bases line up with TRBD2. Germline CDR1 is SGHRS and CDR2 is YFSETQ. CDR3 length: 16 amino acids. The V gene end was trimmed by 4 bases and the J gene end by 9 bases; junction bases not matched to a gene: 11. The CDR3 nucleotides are TGCGCCAGCAGCACGAGACTAGCGGGAGCCCAAGGTGAGCAGTTCTTC. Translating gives CASSTRLAGAQGEQFF.

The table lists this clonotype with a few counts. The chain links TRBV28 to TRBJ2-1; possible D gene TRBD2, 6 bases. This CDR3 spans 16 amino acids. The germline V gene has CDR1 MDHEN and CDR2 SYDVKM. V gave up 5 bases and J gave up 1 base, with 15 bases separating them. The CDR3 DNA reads TGTGCCAGCAGTGTCGGTTCCGGGACTTCCTACAATGAGCAGTTCTTC. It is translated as CASSVGSGTSYNEQFF. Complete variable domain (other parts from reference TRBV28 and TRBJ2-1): DVKVTQSSRYLVKRTGEKVFLECVQDMDHENMFWYRQDPGLGLRLIYFSYDVKMKEKGDIPEGYSVSREKKERFSLILESASTNQTSMYLCASSVGSGTSYNEQFFGPGTRLTVL.

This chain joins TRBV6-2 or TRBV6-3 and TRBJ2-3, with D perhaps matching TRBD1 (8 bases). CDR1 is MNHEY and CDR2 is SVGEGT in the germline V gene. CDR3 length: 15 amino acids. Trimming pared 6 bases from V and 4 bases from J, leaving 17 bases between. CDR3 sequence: CASRQDRGGSDTQYF. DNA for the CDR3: TGTGCCAGCAGACAAGACAGGGGAGGGTCAGATACGCAGTATTTT.

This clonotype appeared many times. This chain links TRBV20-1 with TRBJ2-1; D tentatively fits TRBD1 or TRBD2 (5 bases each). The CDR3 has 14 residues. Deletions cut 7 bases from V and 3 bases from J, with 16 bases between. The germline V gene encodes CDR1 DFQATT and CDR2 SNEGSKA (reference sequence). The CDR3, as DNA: TGCAGTGTCCTCCTAGCAGGACACTACAATGAGCAGTTCTTC. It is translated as CSVLLAGHYNEQFF.

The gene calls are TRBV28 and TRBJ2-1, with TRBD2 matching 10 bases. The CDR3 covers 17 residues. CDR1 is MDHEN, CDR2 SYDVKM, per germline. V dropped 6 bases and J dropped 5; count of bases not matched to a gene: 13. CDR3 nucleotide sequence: TGTGCCAGCAGAAAGGATTCTAGCGGGAGTGCCCACAATGAGCAGTTCTTC. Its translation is CASRKDSSGSAHNEQFF.

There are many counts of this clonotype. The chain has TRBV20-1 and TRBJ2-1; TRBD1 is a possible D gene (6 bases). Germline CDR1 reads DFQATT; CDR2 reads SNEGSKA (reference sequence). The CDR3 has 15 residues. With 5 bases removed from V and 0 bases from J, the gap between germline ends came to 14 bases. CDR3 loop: CSASSGTSSYNEQFF. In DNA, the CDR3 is TGCAGTGCTTCTTCCGGGACAAGCTCCTACAATGAGCAGTTCTTC.

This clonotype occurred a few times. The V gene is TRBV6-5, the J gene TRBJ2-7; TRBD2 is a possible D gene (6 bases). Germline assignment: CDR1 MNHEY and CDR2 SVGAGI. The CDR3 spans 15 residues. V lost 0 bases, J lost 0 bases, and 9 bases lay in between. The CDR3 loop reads CASSYSRDPSYEQYF. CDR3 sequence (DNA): TGTGCCAGCAGTTACTCGCGGGACCCCTCCTACGAGCAGTACTTC.

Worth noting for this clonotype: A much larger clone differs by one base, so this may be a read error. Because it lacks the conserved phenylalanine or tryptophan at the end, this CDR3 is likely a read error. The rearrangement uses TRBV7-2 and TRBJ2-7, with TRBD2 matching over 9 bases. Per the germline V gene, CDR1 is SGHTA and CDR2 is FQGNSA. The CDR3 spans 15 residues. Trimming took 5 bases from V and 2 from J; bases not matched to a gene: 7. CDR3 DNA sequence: TGTGCCAGCAGCGAGGCTAGCGGGACAGCCTACGAGCAGTACCTC. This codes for CASSEASGTAYEQYL.

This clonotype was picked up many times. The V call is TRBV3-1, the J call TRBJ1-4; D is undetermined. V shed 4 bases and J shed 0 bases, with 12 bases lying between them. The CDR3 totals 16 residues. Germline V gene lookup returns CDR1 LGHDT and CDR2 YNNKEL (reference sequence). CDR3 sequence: CASSRSEIATNEKLFF. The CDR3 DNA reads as TGTGCCAGCAGCCGGAGTGAGATCGCAACTAATGAAAAACTGTTTTTT.

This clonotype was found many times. The CDR3 spells CSATVTGGYGYTF. The CDR3 DNA sequence: TGCAGTGCTACTGTGACAGGCGGGTATGGCTACACCTTC. The chain carries TRBV20-1 and TRBJ1-2; possible D gene TRBD1, 6 bases. The CDR3 extends over 13 amino acids. Deletions cut 4 bases from V and 5 bases from J, with 14 bases between. CDR1 and CDR2 (germline): DFQATT, SNEGSKA (reference sequence).

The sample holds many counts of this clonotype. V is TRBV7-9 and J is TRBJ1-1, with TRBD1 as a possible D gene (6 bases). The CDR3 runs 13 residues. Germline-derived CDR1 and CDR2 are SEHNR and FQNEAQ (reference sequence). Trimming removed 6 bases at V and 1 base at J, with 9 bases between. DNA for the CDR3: TGTGCCAGCAGGGACAGAGCGAACACTGAAGCTTTCTTT. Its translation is CASRDRANTEAFF.

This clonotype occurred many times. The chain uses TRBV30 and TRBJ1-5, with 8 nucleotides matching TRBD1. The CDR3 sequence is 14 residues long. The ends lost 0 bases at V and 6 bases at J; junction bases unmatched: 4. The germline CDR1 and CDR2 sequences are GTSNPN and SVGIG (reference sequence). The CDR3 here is CAWSVPGGGQPQHF. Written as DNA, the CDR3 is TGTGCCTGGAGTGTACCAGGGGGCGGTCAGCCCCAGCATTTT.

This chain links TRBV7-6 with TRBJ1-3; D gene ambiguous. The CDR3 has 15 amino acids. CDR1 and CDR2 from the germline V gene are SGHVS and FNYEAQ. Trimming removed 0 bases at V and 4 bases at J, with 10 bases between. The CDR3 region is CASSLAGGMGNTIYF. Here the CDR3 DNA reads TGTGCCAGCAGCTTAGCCGGAGGGATGGGAAACACCATATATTTT.

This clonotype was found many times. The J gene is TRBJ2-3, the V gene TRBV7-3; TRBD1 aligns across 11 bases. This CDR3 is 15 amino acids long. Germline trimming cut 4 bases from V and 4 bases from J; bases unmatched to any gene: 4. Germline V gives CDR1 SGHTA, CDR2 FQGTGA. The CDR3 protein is CASSYGQGAADTQYF. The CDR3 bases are TGTGCCAGCAGCTACGGACAGGGGGCCGCAGATACGCAGTATTTT.

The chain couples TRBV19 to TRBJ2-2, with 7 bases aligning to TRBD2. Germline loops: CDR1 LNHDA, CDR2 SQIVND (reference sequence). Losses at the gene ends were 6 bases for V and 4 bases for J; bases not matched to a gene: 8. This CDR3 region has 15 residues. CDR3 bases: TGTGCCAGTAGCCCCACACCGGGAGGCACCGGGGAGCTGTTTTTT. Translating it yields CASSPTPGGTGELFF. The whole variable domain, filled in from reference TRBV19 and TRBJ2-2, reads DGGITQSPKYLFRKEGQNVTLSCEQNLNHDAMYWYRQDPGQGLRLIYYSQIVNDFQKGDIAEGYSVSREKKESFPLTVTSAQKNPTAFYLCASSPTPGGTGELFFGEGSRLTVL.

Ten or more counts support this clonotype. CDR3 sequence: CASSLTSGTGEQYF. The DNA for the CDR3 is TGCGCCAGCAGCTTGACTAGCGGAACGGGAGAGCAGTACTTC. The J gene is TRBJ2-7, the V gene TRBV5-1; 8 positions agree with TRBD2. The CDR3 has 14 amino acids. V shed 1 base and J 7 bases; nucleotides not matched to a gene: 7. Germline CDR1 is SGHRS and CDR2 is YFSETQ.

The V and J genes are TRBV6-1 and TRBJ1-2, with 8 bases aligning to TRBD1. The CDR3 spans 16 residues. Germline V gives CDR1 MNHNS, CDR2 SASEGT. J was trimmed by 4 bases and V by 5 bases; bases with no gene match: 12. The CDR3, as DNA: TGTGCCAGCAGTCGCTCTCTGGACAGGGAAATCTATGGCTACACCTTC. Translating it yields CASSRSLDREIYGYTF.

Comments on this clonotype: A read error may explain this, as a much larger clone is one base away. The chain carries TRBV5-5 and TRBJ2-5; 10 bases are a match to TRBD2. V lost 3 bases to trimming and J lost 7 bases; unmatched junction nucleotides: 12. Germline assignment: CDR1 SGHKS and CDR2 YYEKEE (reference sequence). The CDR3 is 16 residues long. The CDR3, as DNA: TGTGCCAGCAGCTCGGCCAGCGGGGGGGGGATCAGGACCCAGTACTTC. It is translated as CASSSASGGGIRTQYF. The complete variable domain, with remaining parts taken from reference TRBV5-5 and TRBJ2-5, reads DAGVTQSPTHLIKTRGQQVTLRCSPISGHKSVSWYQQVLGQGPQFIFQYYEKEERGRGNFPDRFSARQFPNYSSELNVNALLLGDSALYLCASSSASGGGIRTQYFGPGTRLLVL.

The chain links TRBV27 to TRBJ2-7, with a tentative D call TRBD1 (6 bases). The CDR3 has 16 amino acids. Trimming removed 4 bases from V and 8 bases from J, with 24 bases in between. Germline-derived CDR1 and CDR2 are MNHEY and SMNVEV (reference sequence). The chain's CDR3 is CASSSQVRDTKVQQYF. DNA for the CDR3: TGTGCCAGCAGTTCTCAGGTCCGGGACACAAAGGTTCAGCAGTACTTC.

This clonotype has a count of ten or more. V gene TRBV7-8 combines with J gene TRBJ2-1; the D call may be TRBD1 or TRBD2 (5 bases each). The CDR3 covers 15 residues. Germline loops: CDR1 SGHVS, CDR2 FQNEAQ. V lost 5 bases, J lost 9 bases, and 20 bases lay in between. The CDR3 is CASSPHPGPTGEQFF. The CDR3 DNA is TGTGCCAGCAGCCCGCACCCGGGACCCACGGGTGAGCAGTTCTTC.